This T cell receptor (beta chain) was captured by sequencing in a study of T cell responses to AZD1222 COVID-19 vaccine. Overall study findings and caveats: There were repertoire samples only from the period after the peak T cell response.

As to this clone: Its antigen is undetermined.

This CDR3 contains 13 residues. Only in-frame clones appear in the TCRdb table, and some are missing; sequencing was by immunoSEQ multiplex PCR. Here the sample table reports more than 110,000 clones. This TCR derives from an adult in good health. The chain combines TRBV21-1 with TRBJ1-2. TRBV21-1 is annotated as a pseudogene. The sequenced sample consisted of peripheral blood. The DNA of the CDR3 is TGTGCCAGCACCCCCCGACGGAACTATGGCTACACCTTC. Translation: CASTPRRNYGYTF.